One and the same sample provided the 19 T cell receptor beta chains below, sequenced in a study of T cell responses to AZD1222 COVID-19 vaccine. TCRdb's table, derived via immunoSEQ multiplex PCR, lists solely in-frame clones and lacks some. The table shows 65,000 to 70,000 clones, with around nine tenths occurring only once. The material sequenced was peripheral blood, taken on day 0 of AZD1222 vaccination. The receptors here all came from an adult in good health.

The chain carries TRBV24-1 and TRBJ2-5; no definite D call. V was shortened by 2 bases and J by 2 bases, with 5 bases between the two germline ends. The germline V gene has CDR1 KGHDR and CDR2 SFDVKD. CDR3 length: 13 amino acids. CDR3 nucleotide sequence: TGTGCCACCAGTGATTCCTTTCAAGAGACCCAGTACTTC. This sequence encodes CATSDSFQETQYF.

This chain joins TRBV28 and TRBJ2-3, with D perhaps given as TRBD1 or TRBD2 (5 bases each). Germline V gives CDR1 MDHEN, CDR2 SYDVKM. This CDR3 is built from 14 residues. V was cut by 6 bases and J by 6 bases, with 16 bases left in between. The CDR3 spells CASRGRRTIDTQYF. For the CDR3, the DNA is TGTGCCAGCAGGGGACGGCGCACGATCGATACGCAGTATTTT.

The chain is built from TRBV7-3 and TRBJ2-1; D is perhaps TRBD1 (5 bases). The germline CDR1 and CDR2 sequences are SGHTA and FQGTGA. Trimming took off 2 bases at V and 9 bases at J, with 17 bases between the two ends. The CDR3 totals 15 residues. Here the CDR3 reads CASSLFEAGLGEQFF. The CDR3 bases are TGTGCCAGCAGCTTATTCGAGGCAGGGTTGGGTGAGCAGTTCTTC.

This chain links TRBV6-5 with TRBJ2-5, with D tentatively TRBD1 (7 bases). This CDR3 is built from 12 residues. In germline, CDR1 is MNHEY, CDR2 SVGAGI. The V gene lost 6 bases and the J gene lost 5 bases, with 10 bases spanning the gap. The CDR3 nucleotides read TGTGCCAGCAGCTCAGGGGGGGAGACCCAGTACTTC. This gives the protein CASSSGGETQYF.

This rearrangement joins TRBV12-3 or TRBV12-4 to TRBJ1-1, with D maybe TRBD1 (5 bases). The germline V and J ends were trimmed by 3 bases and 1 base, with 6 bases remaining between them. The CDR3 loop spans 13 amino acids. The CDR3 loop reads CASSFDRNTEAFF. Here the CDR3 DNA reads TGTGCCAGCAGTTTCGACAGGAACACTGAAGCTTTCTTT.

V usage is TRBV6-4 and J usage is TRBJ2-1; 9 positions agree with TRBD2. Germline V lookup: CDR1 MRHNA, CDR2 SNTAGT. There are 14 residues in the CDR3. V shed 0 bases, J shed 10 bases, and the junction held 4 bases outside the gene matches. The CDR3 spells CASSDSLAGPEQFF. The CDR3 DNA reads as TGTGCCAGCAGTGACTCGCTAGCGGGACCCGAGCAGTTCTTC.

The rearrangement joins TRBV5-4 to TRBJ2-4; D perhaps matches TRBD1 (6 bases). The CDR3 is 14 residues long. With 5 bases removed from V and 5 bases from J, the gap between germline ends came to 14 bases. Germline V gene data show CDR1 as SGHNT and CDR2 as YYREEE (reference sequence). The CDR3 spells CASSRQVGENIQYF. CDR3 DNA: TGTGCCAGCAGTAGACAGGTTGGGGAAAACATTCAGTACTTC.

This clone is classed as large. The chain recombines TRBV19 with TRBJ2-7; D remains ambiguous. Trimming cost V 3 bases and J 5 bases, with 14 bases left between them. This CDR3 is built from 14 residues. Germline V gene lookup returns CDR1 LNHDA and CDR2 SQIVND (reference sequence). This chain's CDR3 is CASSIGQVFHEQYF. CDR3 DNA sequence: TGTGCCAGTAGTATTGGGCAGGTCTTCCACGAGCAGTACTTC.

This clone was counted between two and nine times. This rearrangement joins TRBV2 to TRBJ2-1, with 8 bases fitting TRBD2. Germline trimming cut 11 bases from V and 0 bases from J; bases unmatched to any gene: 6. The CDR3 covers 14 residues. From germline, CDR1 is SNHLY and CDR2 FYNNEI. The CDR3 reads CASGGTSSYNEQFF. CDR3 sequence (DNA): TGTGCCTCGGGCGGGACTAGCTCCTACAATGAGCAGTTCTTC.

The chain links TRBV21-1 to TRBJ2-2; TRBD2, the D gene given by the table, was not confirmed from the DNA. TRBV21-1 is a documented pseudogene. CDR3 length: 16 amino acids. The CDR3 sequence: CASSTRGSPNTGELFF. CDR3 coding DNA: TGTGCCAGCAGCACCCGGGGTAGCCCGAACACCGGGGAGCTGTTTTTT.

The V call is TRBV5-4, the J call TRBJ1-6, with 7 bases matching TRBD1. V lost 1 base to trimming and J lost 5 bases; unmatched junction nucleotides: 3. Germline assignment: CDR1 SGHNT and CDR2 YYREEE (reference sequence). The length of the CDR3 is 15 residues. CDR3 protein: CASSLKGAHNSPLHF. The CDR3 region has the DNA TGTGCCAGCAGCTTGAAGGGGGCGCATAATTCACCCCTCCACTTT.

The CDR3 nucleotides read TGTGCCACCACCACCCCCCAGCGGGAGGGCCTAGAGACCCAGTACTTC. Its protein is CATTTPQREGLETQYF. The chain carries TRBV15 and TRBJ2-5; 10 bases fit TRBD2. Germline V gene sequence: CDR1 LNHNV, CDR2 YYDKDF (reference sequence). V shed 7 bases and J 4 bases; nucleotides not matched to a gene: 12. CDR3 size: 16 residues.

The chain has TRBV2 and TRBJ1-6; D gene uncertain. This CDR3 has 14 residues. Trimming stripped 4 bases from V and 5 bases from J, with 9 bases between. CDR1 SNHLY and CDR2 FYNNEI come from the germline V gene. The CDR3 DNA is TGTGCCAGCAGTGTAGAGGGAAATAATTCACCCCTCCACTTT. Translated, it gives CASSVEGNNSPLHF.

This chain uses TRBV7-9 with TRBJ2-2; D unclear. Germline loops: CDR1 SEHNR, CDR2 FQNEAQ (reference sequence). Trimming shortened V by 1 base and J by 6 bases, and 9 bases separated the two germline ends. This CDR3 region has 14 residues. CDR3 protein: CASSLVDVAGELFF. In nucleotides, the CDR3 is TGTGCCAGCAGCTTAGTAGATGTTGCCGGGGAGCTGTTTTTT.

The chain uses TRBV6-4 and TRBJ2-1; tentative D call: TRBD2 (6 bases). V lost 2 bases to trimming and J lost 9 bases, with 11 bases between them. The CDR3 is 13 residues long. Germline V gene sequence: CDR1 MRHNA, CDR2 SNTAGT. CDR3 sequence (DNA): TGTGCCAGCAGTGACGAAGTGGGAGGTGAGCAGTTCTTC. The encoded protein is CASSDEVGGEQFF.

The table lists this clone with a count of one. V is TRBV12-3 or TRBV12-4 and J is TRBJ1-5; weak D call: TRBD1 (5 bases). CDR3 length: 13 amino acids. Trimming cost V 3 bases and J 5 bases, with 8 bases left between them. The CDR3 bases are TGTGCCAGCAGTTTGCAGGGAGATCAGCCCCAGCATTTT. This translates into CASSLQGDQPQHF.

This clone was counted a few times. V usage is TRBV19 and J usage is TRBJ2-6; 7 bases agree with TRBD1. The CDR3 length is 19 residues. V was pared by 0 bases and J by 0 bases, with 8 bases of the junction left unmatched. Germline V gives CDR1 LNHDA, CDR2 SQIVND (reference sequence). The CDR3 protein is CASSIEGGQPHSGANVLTF. CDR3 nucleotides: TGTGCCAGTAGTATAGAAGGGGGACAGCCACACTCTGGGGCCAACGTCCTGACTTTC.

V gene TRBV9 combines with J gene TRBJ2-1; 9 positions match TRBD2. V was clipped by 4 bases and J by 2 bases; unmatched bases: 4. The CDR3 runs 15 residues. Germline V gene data show CDR1 as SGDLS and CDR2 as YYNGEE. The CDR3: CASSPVAGAYNEQFF. In nucleotides, the CDR3 is TGTGCCAGCAGCCCCGTAGCGGGGGCCTACAATGAGCAGTTCTTC.

This rearrangement joins TRBV6-1 to TRBJ2-3, with D hard to call. The CDR3 sequence is 16 residues long. Trimming pared 2 bases from V and 0 bases from J, leaving 12 bases between. The V gene's germline CDR1 is MNHNS and CDR2 SASEGT. In DNA, the CDR3 is TGTGCCAGCAGTGAATTATACGGGTTTAGCACAGATACGCAGTATTTT. Translation gives CASSELYGFSTDTQYF.